A single TCR beta chain is shown here with its context. Produced via immunoSEQ multiplex PCR; TCRdb's table is partial and in-frame only. This table holds about 110,000 clones, approximately 85% found once. V shed 0 bases, J shed 5 bases, and the junction held 3 bases outside the gene matches. The germline V gene encodes CDR1 SGHTA and CDR2 FQGNSA. This CDR3 has 15 residues. These data are taken from a study of cytomegalovirus exposure and HLA in healthy donors. The chain links TRBV7-2 to TRBJ1-4; 7 bases line up with TRBD1. Material for sequencing was PBMCs. This clonotype was obtained from a woman aged 18-35 years in good health and CMV-seronegative. CDR3 DNA sequence: TGTGCCAGCAGCTTAGCGGCCAGGGGGAATGAAAAACTGTTTTTT. Amino acids: CASSLAARGNEKLFF.